The 8 T cell receptor beta chains in this list originate from one sample, sequenced in a study of T cells in Graves' hyperthyroidism and ophthalmopathy. What was amplified from RNA transcripts were TCR beta CDR3 regions. First-round RT-PCR with HTBI primers amplified the TCR CDR3 region. TCRdb re-called the multiplex PCR reads with MiXCR, one entry per CDR3 protein. Seen here are hundreds of thousands of distinct CDR3 sequences, over 35% observed once, and the top ten hold around 30%. Sequencing used blood. The receptors were sampled from a woman in her thirties or forties with Graves' hyperthyroidism.

This clonotype was detected only a few times. The chain uses TRBV12-3 or TRBV12-4 and TRBJ2-7, with 10 bases that match TRBD1. Germline trimming cut 4 bases from V and 2 bases from J; bases unmatched to any gene: 5. The length of the CDR3 is 15 residues. This chain's CDR3 is CASSSGTGVPYEQYF. The CDR3 nucleotides read TGTGCCAGCAGTTCCGGGACAGGGGTGCCCTACGAGCAGTACTTC.

This clonotype was seen ten or more times. The gene calls are TRBV25-1 and TRBJ2-7; TRBD2 agrees at 10 bases. Trimming cost V 5 bases and J 7 bases; bases outside gene matches: 8. Germline-derived CDR1 and CDR2 are MGHDK and SYGVNS. CDR3 size: 14 residues. The CDR3 here is CASSPSGGGSEQYF. Written as DNA, the CDR3 is TGTGCCAGCAGTCCTAGCGGGGGCGGGTCGGAGCAGTACTTC.

This clonotype has ten or more counts. This chain connects TRBV12-3 or TRBV12-4 to TRBJ1-2; 8 bases align to TRBD1. Trimming at V came to 5 bases and at J to 4 bases, leaving 9 bases not matched to a gene. CDR3 length equals 15 residues. The chain's CDR3 is CASSNEDRGSYGYTF. CDR3 sequence (DNA): TGTGCCAGCAGTAATGAAGACAGGGGAAGCTATGGCTACACCTTC.

Of note for this clonotype: Possible read error: a much larger clone is one base away. This rearrangement joins TRBV7-2 to TRBJ2-2; the match to TRBD2 covers 7 bases. Trimming at V came to 1 base and at J to 7 bases, leaving 6 bases not matched to a gene. The CDR3 has 15 residues. CDR1 SGHTA and CDR2 FQGNSA come from the germline V gene. The CDR3 DNA is TGTGCCAGCAGCTTAGGACCGGGAGGTATCGGGGAGCTGTTTTTT. Protein sequence: CASSLGPGGIGELFF.

In its sample, this clonotype was seen many times. The chain employs TRBV19 and TRBJ2-5; no firm D call. V was pared by 5 bases and J by 5 bases, with 18 bases between. CDR3 length equals 15 residues. Germline values: CDR1 LNHDA, CDR2 SQIVND (reference sequence). CDR3 coding DNA: TGTGCCAGTAGTCCTCGACTCGACCTTTGGGAGACCCAGTACTTC. Protein sequence: CASSPRLDLWETQYF.

This sequence joins TRBV6-1 and TRBJ2-5; TRBD1 aligns across 9 bases. Looked up from germline, CDR1 is MNHNS and CDR2 is SASEGT. The CDR3 extends over 18 amino acids. Unmatched junction bases numbered 16, after V lost 6 bases and J lost 2 bases. The CDR3 loop is CASSRTRDRASPQETQYF. Written as DNA, the CDR3 is TGTGCCAGCAGCCGAACCCGGGACAGGGCATCCCCACAAGAGACCCAGTACTTC.

This chain connects TRBV15 to TRBJ1-1, with 10 nucleotides matching TRBD1. With 10 bases clipped from V and 3 bases from J, the junction kept 5 bases outside the gene matches. The CDR3 sequence is 13 residues long. CDR1 is LNHNV and CDR2 is YYDKDF in the germline V gene (reference sequence). CDR3 amino acids: CAIGTGEDTEAFF. CDR3 coding DNA: TGTGCCATCGGGACAGGGGAGGACACTGAAGCTTTCTTT.

This clonotype turned up a few times. This chain uses TRBV7-2 with TRBJ1-1; D not certain. This CDR3 spans 15 amino acids. Trimming removed 5 bases at V and 5 bases at J, with 18 bases between. Germline lookup yields CDR1 SGHTA and CDR2 FQGNSA. Here the CDR3 reads CASSLAKGSGTEAFF. DNA of the CDR3: TGTGCCAGCAGCCTCGCAAAGGGATCGGGAACTGAAGCTTTCTTT.